One and the same sample provided the 26 T cell receptor beta chains below, sequenced in a study of T cells in Graves' hyperthyroidism and ophthalmopathy. Authors of the study amplified TCR beta CDR3 regions from RNA transcripts. RT-PCR in the first round (using the HTBI primer set) targeted the TCR CDR3. In TCRdb, the multiplex PCR reads were re-called with MiXCR into one record per CDR3 protein. The top ten hold about two fifths of the sample, which has 330,000 or so distinct CDR3 sequences, approximately 18% seen once. The sample comprised blood. These receptors were collected from a man in his forties or fifties with Graves' ophthalmopathy.

This clonotype showed up many times. The gene calls are TRBV28 and TRBJ2-3; 8 bases fit TRBD1. The CDR3 loop spans 15 amino acids. The V gene's germline CDR1 is MDHEN and CDR2 SYDVKM. V was clipped by 3 bases and J by 2 bases; unmatched bases: 4. The CDR3 protein is CASSFGDRHTDTQYF. Here the CDR3 DNA reads TGTGCCAGCAGTTTCGGGGACAGGCACACAGATACGCAGTATTTT.

There are a few counts of this clonotype. This sequence joins TRBV18 and TRBJ2-2, with D tentatively TRBD1 (6 bases). Trimming removed 5 bases from V and 5 bases from J, with 12 bases in between. CDR3 length equals 14 residues. Germline CDR1 reads KGHSH; CDR2 reads LQKENI. CDR3 bases: TGTGCCAGCTCATCGGTCCAGGGGACCGGGGAGCTGTTTTTT. Translating gives CASSSVQGTGELFF.

The sample holds many counts of this clonotype. The V call is TRBV28, the J call TRBJ1-2; maybe TRBD1 (6 bases). Per the germline V gene, CDR1 is MDHEN and CDR2 is SYDVKM. The CDR3 is 15 residues long. The V and J ends lost 2 bases and 4 bases respectively, with 14 bases between them. In DNA form, the CDR3 reads TGTGCCAGCAGTTTACCAGGACAGACCCTCTATGGCTACACCTTC. Residues: CASSLPGQTLYGYTF.

At least ten counts were recorded for this clonotype. The V gene is TRBV12-3 or TRBV12-4, the J gene TRBJ1-5; unclear D gene. The germline V and J ends were trimmed by 3 bases and 7 bases, with 7 bases remaining between them. This CDR3 contains 12 residues. CDR3 DNA: TGTGCCAGCAGTTTTTTGGTCCAGCCCCAGCATTTT. Encoded protein: CASSFLVQPQHF.

A few counts support this clonotype. The gene calls are TRBV25-1 and TRBJ2-7; 8 positions agree with TRBD1. The CDR3 covers 14 residues. CDR1 is MGHDK and CDR2 is SYGVNS in the germline V gene. After removal of 3 bases from V and 4 bases from J, the junction contained 5 bases not matched to a gene. The CDR3 loop is CASSDRDRSYEQYF. The CDR3 coding sequence is TGTGCCAGCAGTGACCGGGACAGGTCATACGAGCAGTACTTC.

The sample holds many counts of this clonotype. The chain has TRBV3-1 and TRBJ2-7; 7 nucleotides match TRBD2. CDR1 and CDR2 (germline): LGHDT, YNNKEL (reference sequence). This CDR3 region has 14 residues. Trimming removed 5 bases from V and 6 bases from J; junction bases left unmatched: 10. The CDR3 DNA is TGTGCCAGCAGCATGTCGGGACTACTCGCCGAGCAGTACTTC. Amino acid sequence: CASSMSGLLAEQYF.

The sample holds many counts of this clonotype. CDR3 bases: TGCGCCAGCAGCTTCTTCAACCATCAAGAGACCCAGTACTTC. This sequence encodes CASSFFNHQETQYF. V and J are TRBV5-1 and TRBJ2-5, with D unclear. Germline loops: CDR1 SGHRS, CDR2 YFSETQ. V was clipped by 2 bases and J by 2 bases, with 10 bases between them. This CDR3 spans 14 amino acids.

This clonotype has only a few counts. The chain joins TRBV20-1 to TRBJ2-3; D remains unclear. Germline V gives CDR1 DFQATT, CDR2 SNEGSKA (reference sequence). The CDR3 contains 11 residues. Trimming shortened V by 4 bases and J by 6 bases, and 8 bases separated the two germline ends. CDR3 coding DNA: TGCAGTGCTATTCCCGGGGATACGCAGTATTTT. This encodes CSAIPGDTQYF.

Concerning this clonotype itself: A much more abundant neighbour one base away suggests this may be a read error. The rearrangement uses TRBV27 and TRBJ2-3; 10 positions match TRBD2. Per the germline V gene, CDR1 is MNHEY and CDR2 is SMNVEV (reference sequence). Trimming took 6 bases from V and 1 from J; bases not matched to a gene: 4. This CDR3 is 15 amino acids long. CDR3 in DNA: TGTGCCAGCAGGGAGCTAGCGGGAGGCACAGATACGCAGTATTTT. As protein: CASRELAGGTDTQYF.

This clonotype came up many times. This chain joins TRBV7-3 and TRBJ2-5, with 7 bases lining up with TRBD1. From germline, CDR1 is SGHTA and CDR2 FQGTGA. The V segment lost 5 bases and the J segment 7 bases; nucleotides outside the gene matches: 10. CDR3 length equals 14 residues. In DNA form, the CDR3 reads TGTGCCAGCAGCCCGGCGCAGGGGGTGGCGACCCAGTACTTC. Its protein is CASSPAQGVATQYF.

This clonotype was detected many times. The gene calls are TRBV3-1 and TRBJ2-1; 10 nucleotides match TRBD2. V lost 1 base and J lost 9; bases outside the gene matches: 12. Germline-derived CDR1 and CDR2 are LGHDT and YNNKEL (reference sequence). The CDR3 has 17 residues. CDR3 protein: CASSQVPTSGPFSEQFF. In DNA form, the CDR3 reads TGTGCCAGCAGCCAAGTTCCGACTAGCGGGCCCTTCAGTGAGCAGTTCTTC.

This chain connects TRBV7-9 to TRBJ2-4; TRBD1 matches 7 bases. With 5 bases clipped from V and 5 bases from J, the junction kept 6 bases outside the gene matches. Germline CDR1 and CDR2: SEHNR and FQNEAQ (reference sequence). The length of the CDR3 is 14 residues. Here the CDR3 reads CASSGGQGENIQYF. CDR3 sequence (DNA): TGTGCCAGCAGCGGTGGGCAGGGGGAAAACATTCAGTACTTC. Full variable domain (missing parts from reference TRBV7-9 and TRBJ2-4): DTGVSQNPRHKITKRGQNVTFRCDPISEHNRLYWYRQTLGQGPEFLTYFQNEAQLEKSRLLSDRFSAERPKGSFSTLEIQRTEQGDSAMYLCASSGGQGENIQYFGAGTRLSVL.

This clonotype has at least ten counts. V is TRBV2 and J is TRBJ1-1; D remains unclear. CDR1 is SNHLY, CDR2 FYNNEI, per germline. The CDR3 totals 12 residues. The V end was cut by 7 bases, the J end by 4 bases, with 10 bases between. CDR3 region: CASIGRFTEAFF. The CDR3, as DNA: TGTGCCAGCATCGGCAGATTCACTGAAGCTTTCTTT.

The chain has TRBV6-1 and TRBJ2-3; D is unresolved. With 5 bases removed from V and 0 bases from J, the gap between germline ends came to 12 bases. CDR1 and CDR2 from the germline V gene are MNHNS and SASEGT. This CDR3 spans 15 amino acids. CDR3 region: CASSTGTTSTDTQYF. The DNA for the CDR3 is TGTGCCAGCAGTACCGGCACGACTAGCACAGATACGCAGTATTTT.

Note on this clonotype: A much larger clone differs from this one at a single base, so this may be a read error. The V gene is TRBV2, the J gene TRBJ2-1; 8 bases match TRBD2. Germline V gene sequence: CDR1 SNHLY, CDR2 FYNNEI. Trimming took 7 bases from V and 3 from J; bases not matched to a gene: 8. CDR3 size: 15 residues. The DNA for the CDR3 is TGTGCCAGCAAACCGGGACTAGTGGTCTACAATGAGCAGTTCTTC. This codes for CASKPGLVVYNEQFF.

This clonotype has at least ten counts. The V call is TRBV20-1, the J call TRBJ2-3; TRBD2 agrees at 8 bases. The ends lost 4 bases at V and 4 bases at J; junction bases unmatched: 4. Germline-derived CDR1 and CDR2 are DFQATT and SNEGSKA (reference sequence). CDR3 length: 13 amino acids. This CDR3 reads CSAKRELSDTQYF. The CDR3 DNA reads TGCAGTGCTAAGCGGGAGCTCTCAGATACGCAGTATTTT.

The gene calls are TRBV7-9 and TRBJ2-1; 8 nucleotides align to TRBD1. Germline CDR1 reads SEHNR; CDR2 reads FQNEAQ (reference sequence). CDR3 size: 17 residues. V gave up 0 bases and J gave up 7 bases; unmatched junction bases: 11. CDR3 bases: TGTGCCAGCAGCTTAGCGGACAGGGTATTAGCTAGGAATGAGCAGTTCTTC. Its protein product is CASSLADRVLARNEQFF.

The rearrangement uses TRBV30 and TRBJ2-1; no definite D call. With 0 bases removed from V and 4 bases from J, the gap between germline ends came to 13 bases. Germline-derived CDR1 and CDR2 are GTSNPN and SVGIG (reference sequence). The CDR3 consists of 15 residues. In DNA form, the CDR3 reads TGTGCCTGGAGTGTATTGGCCCGCCAGTACAATGAGCAGTTCTTC. Its translation: CAWSVLARQYNEQFF.

Details on this clonotype: The junction does not match germline at one end; this may be a read error. This chain uses TRBV7-8 with TRBJ1-4; maybe TRBD1 (6 bases). The CDR3 loop spans 17 amino acids. Germline loops: CDR1 SGHVS, CDR2 FQNEAQ. CDR3 sequence: CASRLGVLGAGNEKLFF. In DNA, the CDR3 is TGTGCCAGCAGATTAGGGGTTTTGGGGGCTGGTAATGAAAAACTGTTTTTT.

This clonotype was observed many times. This chain joins TRBV24-1 and TRBJ2-2, with D tentatively TRBD2 (5 bases). Trimming left V 7 bases short and J 6 bases short, with 11 bases between. Per germline, CDR1 KGHDR and CDR2 SFDVKD. The CDR3 length is 13 residues. CDR3 DNA sequence: TGTGCCACCAGGCTAGCCGCCGCCGGGGAGCTGTTTTTT. This gives the protein CATRLAAAGELFF.

The CDR3 DNA reads as TGCAGTGCTAGGGCAGGGGTCAATGAGCAGTTCTTC. Encoded protein: CSARAGVNEQFF. The chain combines TRBV20-1 with TRBJ2-1; D perhaps matches TRBD1 (6 bases). Germline CDR1 and CDR2: DFQATT and SNEGSKA (reference sequence). V gave up 3 bases and J gave up 6 bases, with 9 bases separating them. This CDR3 is built from 12 residues.

As for this clonotype: With a much larger clone just one base away, this may be a read error. J is TRBJ2-1 and V is TRBV7-9; a possible D gene is TRBD1 (6 bases). Germline V gene sequence: CDR1 SEHNR, CDR2 FQNEAQ (reference sequence). V was trimmed by 6 bases and J by 6 bases, leaving 12 bases between them. The CDR3 runs to 13 residues. The CDR3 bases are TGTGCCAGCAGTGGGGGCATAGGCAATGAGCAGTTCTTC. Translation gives CASSGGIGNEQFF.

This clonotype was recorded at least ten times. The chain has TRBV12-3 or TRBV12-4 and TRBJ1-2; possible D gene TRBD1, 6 bases. CDR3 length: 14 amino acids. Trimming cost V 4 bases and J 5 bases, with 14 bases left between them. As DNA, the CDR3 is TGTGCCAGCAGTTCTAACAGGGAAACTTATGGCTACACCTTC. Its translation: CASSSNRETYGYTF.

This clonotype was detected many times. CDR3 sequence (DNA): TGTGCCAGCAGTCCCCCGGTCGGAGGGGAGGGAGAGACCCAGTACTTC. Translation: CASSPPVGGEGETQYF. The V and J genes are TRBV2 and TRBJ2-5; TRBD2 agrees at 7 bases. V lost 5 bases, J lost 4 bases, and 13 bases stayed unmatched. Germline V gene data show CDR1 as SNHLY and CDR2 as FYNNEI. This CDR3 contains 16 residues.

Points on this clonotype: A much larger clone sits a single nucleotide away, making a read error possible. The chain recombines TRBV28 with TRBJ2-7; 7 bases match TRBD2. V lost 2 bases to trimming and J lost 0 bases; unmatched junction nucleotides: 7. This CDR3 has 16 amino acids. Germline V CDR1 and CDR2: MDHEN, SYDVKM. CDR3 DNA: TGTGCCAGCAGTTTAACCCCAGCGGGAAGCTCCTACGAGCAGTACTTC. It encodes CASSLTPAGSSYEQYF.

The gene calls are TRBV14 and TRBJ2-5; TRBD2 matches at 7 bases. The junction had 8 bases not matched to a gene; V was cut back by 5 bases and J by 8 bases. Germline V gene data show CDR1 as SGHDN and CDR2 as FVKESK. The CDR3 sequence is 13 residues long. The CDR3: CASSEFRLATQYF. The CDR3 DNA is TGTGCCAGCAGCGAATTCCGACTAGCAACCCAGTACTTC. The full variable domain, its missing parts supplied by reference TRBV14 and TRBJ2-5, is EAGVTQFPSHSVIEKGQTVTLRCDPISGHDNLYWYRRVMGKEIKFLLHFVKESKQDESGMPNNRFLAERTGGTYSTLKVQPAELEDSGVYFCASSEFRLATQYFGPGTRLLVL.